This TCR beta chain is from a study of CD8 T cells in ankylosing spondylitis. Study observations and caveats: Seemingly characteristic of ankylosing spondylitis blood was a TCR beta motif consisting of about 8 highly homologous variants. Earlier reports found some motif variants in synovial fluid and blood in reactive arthritis.

Germline CDR1 is SGHDT and CDR2 is YYEEEE. With 4 bases clipped from V and 1 base from J, the junction kept 5 bases outside the gene matches. The CDR3 sequence is 15 residues long. This clonotype was recorded a few times. The antigen is undetermined. Preparation of TCR beta libraries was done by quantitative 5'-RACE with molecular barcodes. TCRdb itself ran the 5' RACE reads through MiXCR, one entry per CDR3 protein. The table lists roughly 230,000 distinct CDR3 sequences, about a sixth of them singletons, with less than 35% in the top ten. The chain employs TRBV5-6 and TRBJ2-7; 10 positions match TRBD2. The TCR sequence derives from a male donor with ankylosing spondylitis or in good health (not recorded which). What was sequenced was blood, either unsorted or a sorted T cell fraction (not recorded which). The CDR3 DNA is TGTGCCAGCAGCGTGACTAGCGGGCCATCCTACGAGCAGTACTTC. Protein: CASSVTSGPSYEQYF.